A single T cell receptor beta chain is shown here with its context. Its antigen is currently not known. Within one base of it there is no much larger clone, and no base qualities were kept. The data originate from a study of T cell responses to AZD1222 COVID-19 vaccine (dated by TCRdb to about 2021). About the investigation overall: A total of just over 230 trial participants underwent TCR sequencing, of whom 207 had received two doses of AZD1222 and some 25 had received two doses of the MenACWY control vaccine. Trial participants were enrolled into age subgroups of 18-55, 56-69 and 70-plus years, which contained around 150, 28 and 57 TCR-sequenced participants, respectively.

The investigation overall reported the following: The 56-69-year group was small, and its depth increase did not reach significance, likely because of low power. Most participants were white British and females outnumbered males, and the authors suggested that clonal diversity may have been underestimated. Conclusions about previously exposed vaccinees are limited because only 6 or 7 AZD1222 recipients were SARS-CoV-2 seropositive at baseline. No day 14 peak-response samples were available, so repertoires were characterized only after the peak T cell response. Spike-specific TCR breadth and depth rose significantly after two AZD1222 doses compared with day 0 and with MenACWY recipients. Reportedly, close to half of the unique spike-specific TCRs recognized epitopes lying outside the regions that are mutated in the B.1.351 and B.1.1.7 variants. CD4 TCRs associated with the vaccine covered the entire spike protein, and the dominant responses were in regions 160-218 and 743-854.

For CDR1 and CDR2, the germline V gene (reference sequence) lists SGHNT and YYREEE. Unmatched junction bases come to 9, with V trimmed by 4 bases and J by 9 bases. The CDR3 sequence holds 15 residues, the cysteine and phenylalanine included. Only CDR3 DNA remains: 45 bases, in frame from the first base. The CDR3 regions of human TCRbeta chains were analyzed by immunosequencing. The authors' analysis ran thus. TCRs in the repertoires were matched against a reference library of SARS-CoV-2-specific TCRs that had been generated with the MIRA antigen-specificity platform. Breadth was defined as the fraction of unique TCRs that were SARS-CoV-2-associated. Depth was defined as the fraction of total T cells that were SARS-CoV-2-associated. Using the MIRA data, each spike-specific TCR was assigned both to the spike region to which the TCR was reactive and to a CD4 or CD8 class. Log10-transformed breadth and depth values were compared by one-way ANOVA with Sidak's multiple comparisons tests. In its TCRdb copy, this immuneACCESS table keeps in-frame sequences only and misses some clones. Where compared with another copy, unresolved V genes explain less than half of these, and the others have no known cause. V, J and clone size are those of that table, while D and trimming were read from the DNA. This sample gives some 150,000 clones in total; around nine tenths of them show up just once. Over 6% of the sample is in the top ten clones.

The time point label here, explained by the study, means: sample from adult after SARS-CoV-2 infection, after symptom onset. A couple of convalescent COVID-19 patients, sampled after symptom onset from adults with prior SARS-CoV-2 infection, were also TCR-sequenced for comparison. The chain employs TRBV5-4 and TRBJ2-2, with 10 bases aligning to TRBD1. The sample in question was peripheral blood, obtained after recovery from COVID-19. The receptor's source is an adult who had recovered from COVID-19. CDR3 loop: CASSLEGTGDRELFF. The DNA reads as follows: TGTGCCAGCAGCCTGGAGGGGACAGGGGACCGGGAGCTGTTTTTT.